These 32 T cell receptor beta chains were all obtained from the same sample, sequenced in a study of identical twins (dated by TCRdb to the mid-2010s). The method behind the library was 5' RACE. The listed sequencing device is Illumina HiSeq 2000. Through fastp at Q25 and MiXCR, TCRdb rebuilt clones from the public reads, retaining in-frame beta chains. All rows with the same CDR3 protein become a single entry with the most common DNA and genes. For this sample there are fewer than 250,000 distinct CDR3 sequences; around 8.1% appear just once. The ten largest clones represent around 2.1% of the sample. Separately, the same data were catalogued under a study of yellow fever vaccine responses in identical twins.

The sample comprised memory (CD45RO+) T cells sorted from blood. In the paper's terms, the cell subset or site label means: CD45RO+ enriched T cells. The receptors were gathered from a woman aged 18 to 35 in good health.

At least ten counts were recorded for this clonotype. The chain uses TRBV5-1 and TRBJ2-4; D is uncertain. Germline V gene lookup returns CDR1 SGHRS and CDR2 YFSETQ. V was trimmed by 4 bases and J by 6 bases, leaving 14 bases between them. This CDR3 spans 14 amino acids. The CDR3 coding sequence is TGCGCCAGCAGCCAAAAGGGTGTGGGAAACATTCAGTACTTC. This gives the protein CASSQKGVGNIQYF.

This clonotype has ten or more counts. CDR3 sequence (DNA): TGTGCCAGCAGTTTAAACCTAGCGGGAAGCGAGCAGTTCTTC. It codes for CASSLNLAGSEQFF. The V and J genes are TRBV12-3 or TRBV12-4 and TRBJ2-1; the match to TRBD2 covers 9 bases. The CDR3 spans 14 residues. The V gene end was trimmed by 2 bases and the J gene end by 10 bases; junction bases not matched to a gene: 6.

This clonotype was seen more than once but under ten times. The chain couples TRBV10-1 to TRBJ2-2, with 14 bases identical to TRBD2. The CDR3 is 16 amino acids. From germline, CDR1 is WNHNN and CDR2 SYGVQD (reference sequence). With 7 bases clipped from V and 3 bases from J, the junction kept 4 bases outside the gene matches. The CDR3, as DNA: TGCGCCAGCAATATGGGACTAGCGGGAGACACCGGGGAGCTGTTTTTT. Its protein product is CASNMGLAGDTGELFF.

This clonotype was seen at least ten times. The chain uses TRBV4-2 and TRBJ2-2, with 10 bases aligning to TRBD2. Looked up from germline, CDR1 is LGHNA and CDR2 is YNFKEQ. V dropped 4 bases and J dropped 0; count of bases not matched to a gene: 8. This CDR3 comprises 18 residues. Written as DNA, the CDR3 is TGTGCCAGCAGCCTCAAACCGGGACTAGCGACGAACACCGGGGAGCTGTTTTTT. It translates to CASSLKPGLATNTGELFF.

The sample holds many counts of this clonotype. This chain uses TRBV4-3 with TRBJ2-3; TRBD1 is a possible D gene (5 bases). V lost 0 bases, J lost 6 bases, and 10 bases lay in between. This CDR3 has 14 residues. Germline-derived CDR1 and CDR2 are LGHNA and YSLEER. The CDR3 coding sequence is TGCGCCAGCAGCCAAGATCGAGCAGGGGATACGCAGTATTTT. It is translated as CASSQDRAGDTQYF.

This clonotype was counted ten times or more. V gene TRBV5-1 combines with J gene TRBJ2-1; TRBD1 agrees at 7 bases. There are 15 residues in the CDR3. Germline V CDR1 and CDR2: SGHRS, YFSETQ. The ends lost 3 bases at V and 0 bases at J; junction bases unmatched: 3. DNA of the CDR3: TGCGCCAGCAGCTGGGGACAGAACTCCTACAATGAGCAGTTCTTC. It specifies CASSWGQNSYNEQFF.

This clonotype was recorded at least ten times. CDR3: CASKPLAGGTYNEQFF. Written as DNA, the CDR3 is TGTGCCAGCAAACCTCTAGCGGGTGGAACCTACAATGAGCAGTTCTTC. The J gene is TRBJ2-1, the V gene TRBV27, with TRBD2 matching over 8 bases. With V trimmed by 7 bases and J by 2 bases, 10 bases remained unmatched. The CDR3 runs to 16 residues. Per germline, CDR1 MNHEY and CDR2 SMNVEV (reference sequence).

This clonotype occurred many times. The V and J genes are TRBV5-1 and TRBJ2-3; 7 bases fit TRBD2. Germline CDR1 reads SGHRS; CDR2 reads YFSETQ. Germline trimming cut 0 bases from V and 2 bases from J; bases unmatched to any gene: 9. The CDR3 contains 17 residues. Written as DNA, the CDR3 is TGCGCCAGCAGCTTGGTAGCGGGCGGAGGCCCCACAGATACGCAGTATTTT. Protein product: CASSLVAGGGPTDTQYF.

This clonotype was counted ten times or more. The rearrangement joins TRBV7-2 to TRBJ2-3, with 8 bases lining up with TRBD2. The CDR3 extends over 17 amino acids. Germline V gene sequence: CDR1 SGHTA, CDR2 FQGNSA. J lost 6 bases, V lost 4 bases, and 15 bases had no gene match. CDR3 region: CASSSNRLTAGVDTQYF. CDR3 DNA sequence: TGTGCCAGCAGCTCCAATAGACTAACAGCGGGGGTCGATACGCAGTATTTT.

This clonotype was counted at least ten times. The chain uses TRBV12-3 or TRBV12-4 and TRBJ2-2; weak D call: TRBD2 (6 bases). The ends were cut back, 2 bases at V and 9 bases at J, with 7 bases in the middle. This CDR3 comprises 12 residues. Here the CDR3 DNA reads TGTGCCAGCAGTTTACGGGAGAGGGAGCTGTTTTTT. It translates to CASSLRERELFF.

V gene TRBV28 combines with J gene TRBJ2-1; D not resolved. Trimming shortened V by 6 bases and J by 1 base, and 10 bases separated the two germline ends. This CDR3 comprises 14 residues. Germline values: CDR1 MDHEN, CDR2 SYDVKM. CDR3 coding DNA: TGTGCCAGCAGACCTAGGGCTTCCTACAATGAGCAGTTCTTC. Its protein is CASRPRASYNEQFF. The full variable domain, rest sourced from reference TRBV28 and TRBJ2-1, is DVKVTQSSRYLVKRTGEKVFLECVQDMDHENMFWYRQDPGLGLRLIYFSYDVKMKEKGDIPEGYSVSREKKERFSLILESASTNQTSMYLCASRPRASYNEQFFGPGTRLTVL.

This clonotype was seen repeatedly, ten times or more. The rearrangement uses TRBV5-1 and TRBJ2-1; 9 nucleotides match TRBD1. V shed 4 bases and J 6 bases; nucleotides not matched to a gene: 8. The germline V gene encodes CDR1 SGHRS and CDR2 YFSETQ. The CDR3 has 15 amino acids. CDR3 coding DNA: TGCGCCAGCAGCCCGGGGGACAGGGTGGTCAATGAGCAGTTCTTC. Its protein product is CASSPGDRVVNEQFF. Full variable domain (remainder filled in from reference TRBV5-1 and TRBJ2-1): KAGVTQTPRYLIKTRGQQVTLSCSPISGHRSVSWYQQTPGQGLQFLFEYFSETQRNKGNFPGRFSGRQFSNSRSEMNVSTLELGDSALYLCASSPGDRVVNEQFFGPGTRLTVL.

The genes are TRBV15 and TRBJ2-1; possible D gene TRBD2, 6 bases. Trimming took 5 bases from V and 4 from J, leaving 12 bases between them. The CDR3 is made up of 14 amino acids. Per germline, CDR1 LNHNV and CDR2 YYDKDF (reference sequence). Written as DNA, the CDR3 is TGTGCCACCAGCGGGGGGATCGAGTACAATGAGCAGTTCTTC. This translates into CATSGGIEYNEQFF.

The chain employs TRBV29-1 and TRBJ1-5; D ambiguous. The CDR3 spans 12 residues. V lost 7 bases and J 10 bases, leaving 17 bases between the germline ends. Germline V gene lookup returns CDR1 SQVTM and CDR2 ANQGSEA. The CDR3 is CSAQIGGEPQHF. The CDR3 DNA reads TGCAGCGCCCAAATAGGAGGTGAACCCCAGCATTTT. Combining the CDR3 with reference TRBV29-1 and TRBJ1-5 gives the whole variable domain SAVISQKPSRDICQRGTSLTIQCQVDSQVTMMFWYRQQPGQSLTLIATANQGSEATYESGFVIDKFPISRPNLTFSTLTVSNMSPEDSSIYLCSAQIGGEPQHFGDGTRLSIL.

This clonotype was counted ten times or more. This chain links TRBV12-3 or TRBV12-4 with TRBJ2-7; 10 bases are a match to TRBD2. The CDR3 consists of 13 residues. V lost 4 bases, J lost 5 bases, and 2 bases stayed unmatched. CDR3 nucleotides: TGTGCCAGCAGTTGGACTAGCGGCCACGAGCAGTACTTC. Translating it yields CASSWTSGHEQYF.

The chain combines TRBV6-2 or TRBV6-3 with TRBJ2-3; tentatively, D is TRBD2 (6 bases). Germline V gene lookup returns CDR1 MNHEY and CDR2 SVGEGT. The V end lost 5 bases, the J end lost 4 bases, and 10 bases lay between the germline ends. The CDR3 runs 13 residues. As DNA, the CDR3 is TGTGCCAGCAGTGCGCGGGACGCAGATACGCAGTATTTT. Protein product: CASSARDADTQYF.

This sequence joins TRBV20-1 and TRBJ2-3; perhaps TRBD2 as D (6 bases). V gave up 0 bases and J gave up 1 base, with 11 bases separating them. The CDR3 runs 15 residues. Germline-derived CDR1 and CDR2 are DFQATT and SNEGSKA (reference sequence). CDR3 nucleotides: TGCAGTGCTAGAGAGTCGGGAGAAGGCACAGATACGCAGTATTTT. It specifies CSARESGEGTDTQYF.

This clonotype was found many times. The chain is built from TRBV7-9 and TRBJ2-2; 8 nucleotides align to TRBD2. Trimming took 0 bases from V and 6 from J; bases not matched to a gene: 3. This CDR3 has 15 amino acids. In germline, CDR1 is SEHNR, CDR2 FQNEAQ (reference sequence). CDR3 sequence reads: CASSLASGSPGELFF. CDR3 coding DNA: TGTGCCAGCAGCTTAGCCAGCGGGAGTCCCGGGGAGCTGTTTTTT.

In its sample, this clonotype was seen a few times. The CDR3 loop reads CASSQDRLAGLETQYF. The CDR3, as DNA: TGTGCCAGCAGCCAAGATCGGCTAGCGGGGCTGGAGACCCAGTACTTC. The chain uses TRBV3-1 and TRBJ2-5, with 9 nucleotides matching TRBD2. The CDR3 is made up of 16 amino acids. After removal of 0 bases from V and 5 bases from J, the junction contained 7 bases not matched to a gene. Germline CDR1 LGHDT, CDR2 YNNKEL (reference sequence).

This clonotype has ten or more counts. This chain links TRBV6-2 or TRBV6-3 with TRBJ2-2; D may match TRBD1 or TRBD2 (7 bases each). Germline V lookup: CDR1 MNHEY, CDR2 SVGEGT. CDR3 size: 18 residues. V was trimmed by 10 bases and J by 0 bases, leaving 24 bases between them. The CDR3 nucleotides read TGTGCCACCTCAACAGGGGCTAGCGGAGACGCGAACACCGGGGAGCTGTTTTTT. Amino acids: CATSTGASGDANTGELFF.

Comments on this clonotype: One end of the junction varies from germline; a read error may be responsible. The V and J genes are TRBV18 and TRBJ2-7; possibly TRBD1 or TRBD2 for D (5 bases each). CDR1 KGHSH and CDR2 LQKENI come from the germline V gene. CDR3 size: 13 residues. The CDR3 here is CASSPGPNYERYF. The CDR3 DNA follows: TGTGCCAGCTCACCGGGACCGAACTACGAGCGGTACTTC.

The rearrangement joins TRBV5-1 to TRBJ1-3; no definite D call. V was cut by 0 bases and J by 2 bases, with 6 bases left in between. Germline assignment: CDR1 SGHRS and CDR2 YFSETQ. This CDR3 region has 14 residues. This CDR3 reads CASSLEGPGNTIYF. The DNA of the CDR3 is TGCGCCAGCAGCTTGGAAGGGCCTGGAAACACCATATATTTT.

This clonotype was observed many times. The CDR3 nucleotides are TGCAGTGCTAAATTTCGACTAGCGGTCCAAGAGACCCAGTACTTC. Translation gives CSAKFRLAVQETQYF. This rearrangement joins TRBV20-1 to TRBJ2-5, with TRBD2 matching over 9 bases. The trim removed 4 bases at V and 1 base at J, leaving 7 bases unmatched. Germline lookup yields CDR1 DFQATT and CDR2 SNEGSKA (reference sequence). CDR3 size: 15 residues.

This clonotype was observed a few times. The CDR3 bases are TGTGCCAGCAGCTTTAACGGGCTAGTAGGCTACACCTTC. Translated: CASSFNGLVGYTF. The J gene is TRBJ1-2, the V gene TRBV7-2; D gene ambiguous. CDR3 length: 13 amino acids. Trimming took off 3 bases at V and 8 bases at J, with 13 bases between the two ends. The germline CDR1 and CDR2 sequences are SGHTA and FQGNSA.

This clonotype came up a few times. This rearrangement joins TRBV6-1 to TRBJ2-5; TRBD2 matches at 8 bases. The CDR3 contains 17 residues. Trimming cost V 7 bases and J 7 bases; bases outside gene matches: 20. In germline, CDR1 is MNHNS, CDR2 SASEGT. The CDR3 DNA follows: TGTGCCAGCACTACTAACGGCCTCTCCACTAGCGGAGGGACCCAGTACTTC. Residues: CASTTNGLSTSGGTQYF.

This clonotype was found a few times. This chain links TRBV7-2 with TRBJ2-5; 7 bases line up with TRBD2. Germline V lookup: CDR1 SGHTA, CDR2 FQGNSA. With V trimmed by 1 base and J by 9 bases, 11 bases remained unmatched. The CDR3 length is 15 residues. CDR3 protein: CASSLVGEGGMAQYF. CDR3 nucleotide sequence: TGTGCCAGCAGCTTAGTCGGGGAGGGTGGAATGGCCCAGTACTTC. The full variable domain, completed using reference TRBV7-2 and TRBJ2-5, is GAGVSQSPSNKVTEKGKDVELRCDPISGHTALYWYRQSLGQGLEFLIYFQGNSAPDKSGLPSDRFSAERTGGSVSTLTIQRTQQEDSAVYLCASSLVGEGGMAQYFGPGTRLLVL.

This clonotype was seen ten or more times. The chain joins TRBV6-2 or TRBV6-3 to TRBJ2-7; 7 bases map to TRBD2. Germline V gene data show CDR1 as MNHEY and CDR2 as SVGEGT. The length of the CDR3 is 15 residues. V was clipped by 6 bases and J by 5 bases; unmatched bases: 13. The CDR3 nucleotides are TGTGCCAGCAGAGGGGCGGGAGAGACGGCCCACGAGCAGTACTTC. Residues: CASRGAGETAHEQYF.

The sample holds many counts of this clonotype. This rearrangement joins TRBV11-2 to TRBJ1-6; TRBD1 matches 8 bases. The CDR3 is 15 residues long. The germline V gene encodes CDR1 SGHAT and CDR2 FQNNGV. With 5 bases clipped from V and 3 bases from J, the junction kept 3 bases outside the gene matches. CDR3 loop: CASSKTGVYNSPLHF. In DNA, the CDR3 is TGTGCCAGCAGCAAGACAGGGGTCTATAATTCACCCCTCCACTTT.

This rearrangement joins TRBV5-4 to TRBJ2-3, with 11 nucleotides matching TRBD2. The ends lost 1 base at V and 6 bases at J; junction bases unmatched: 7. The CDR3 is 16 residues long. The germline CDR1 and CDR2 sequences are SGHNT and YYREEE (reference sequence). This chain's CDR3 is CASSLRLAGGGDTQYF. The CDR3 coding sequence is TGTGCCAGCAGCTTGCGCCTAGCGGGGGGCGGGGATACGCAGTATTTT.

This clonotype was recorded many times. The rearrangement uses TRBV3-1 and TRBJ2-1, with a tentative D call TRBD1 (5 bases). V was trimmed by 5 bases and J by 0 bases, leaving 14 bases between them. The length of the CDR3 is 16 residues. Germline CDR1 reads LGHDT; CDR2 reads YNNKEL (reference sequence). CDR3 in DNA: TGTGCCAGCAGCAAGAGACAGCCGAGCTCCTACAATGAGCAGTTCTTC. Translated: CASSKRQPSSYNEQFF.

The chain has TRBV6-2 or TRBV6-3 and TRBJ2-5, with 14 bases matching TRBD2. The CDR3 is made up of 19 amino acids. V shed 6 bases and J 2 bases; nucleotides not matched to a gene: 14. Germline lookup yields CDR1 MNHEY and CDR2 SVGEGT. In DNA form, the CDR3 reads TGTGCCAGCAGCTTTACGGGACTAGCGGGAGATTGGGTACAAGAGACCCAGTACTTC. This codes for CASSFTGLAGDWVQETQYF.

The DNA for the CDR3 is TGTGCCAGCAGTCTACGTGGGGTCGGCACTGAAGCTTTCTTT. Amino acid sequence: CASSLRGVGTEAFF. The rearrangement links TRBV6-5 to TRBJ1-1, with D uncertain. V was clipped by 5 bases and J by 4 bases, with 14 bases between them. The CDR3 sequence is 14 residues long. Germline lookup yields CDR1 MNHEY and CDR2 SVGAGI.